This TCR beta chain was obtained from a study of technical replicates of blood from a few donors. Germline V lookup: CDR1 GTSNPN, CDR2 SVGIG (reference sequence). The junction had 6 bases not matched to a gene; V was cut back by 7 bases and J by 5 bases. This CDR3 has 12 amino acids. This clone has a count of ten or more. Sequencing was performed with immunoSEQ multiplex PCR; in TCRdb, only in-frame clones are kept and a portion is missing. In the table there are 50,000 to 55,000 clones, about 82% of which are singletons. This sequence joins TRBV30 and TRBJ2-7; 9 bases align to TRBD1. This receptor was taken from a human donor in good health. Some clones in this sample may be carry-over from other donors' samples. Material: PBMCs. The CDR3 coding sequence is TGTGCCTTTGGACAGGGGAACCACGAGCAGTACTTC. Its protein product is CAFGQGNHEQYF.